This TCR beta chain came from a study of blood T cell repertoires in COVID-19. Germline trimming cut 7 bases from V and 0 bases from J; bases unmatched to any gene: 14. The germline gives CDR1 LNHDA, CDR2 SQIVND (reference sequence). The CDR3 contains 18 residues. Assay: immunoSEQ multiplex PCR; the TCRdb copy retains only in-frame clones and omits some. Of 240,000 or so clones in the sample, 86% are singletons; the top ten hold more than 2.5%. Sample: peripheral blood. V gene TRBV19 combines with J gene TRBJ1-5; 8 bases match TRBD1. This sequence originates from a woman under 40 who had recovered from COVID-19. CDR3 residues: CASTPDREGRYSNQPQHF. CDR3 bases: TGTGCCAGTACCCCGGACAGGGAGGGGAGATATAGCAATCAGCCCCAGCATTTT.